These T cell receptor beta chains were read from a single sample in a study of beta chain features in type 1 diabetes. The protocol was immunoSEQ multiplex PCR, while the TCRdb copy is restricted to in-frame clones and leaves out a portion. Of 640,000 or so clones listed, 13% are singletons. Sequencing was carried out using naive CD4+ T cells from blood. These receptors came from a man in his late teens or twenties with type 1 diabetes. CDR3s include the opening cysteine and the closing phenylalanine or tryptophan. D genes are given only for firm matches. Not every row has a clone size; where given, it reads once, few, many or a size class.

size: -; V: TRBV6-5; J: TRBJ1-2; D: TRBD1; CDR3: CASSYFTGTGDGYTF; DNA: TGTGCCAGCAGTTACTTCACCGGGACAGGGGATGGCTACACCTTC
size: -; V: TRBV5-1; J: TRBJ1-1; D: TRBD1; CDR3: CASSGGTGFLNTEAFF; DNA: TGCGCCAGCAGCGGAGGGACAGGTTTCTTGAACACTGAAGCTTTCTTT
size: few; V: TRBV10-3; J: TRBJ2-5; D: -; CDR3: CAIAATQMETQYF; DNA: TGTGCCATCGCCGCTACACAAATGGAGACCCAGTACTTC
size: -; V: TRBV13; J: TRBJ2-2; D: -; CDR3: CASRYTGELFF; DNA: TGTGCCAGCAGATACACCGGGGAGCTGTTTTTT
size: few; V: TRBV30; J: TRBJ2-2; D: -; CDR3: CAGQGSTGELFF; DNA: TGTGCCGGCCAGGGGTCCACCGGGGAGCTGTTTTTT
size: -; V: TRBV9; J: TRBJ2-7; D: TRBD1; CDR3: CASSVGWDRGSYEQYF; DNA: TGTGCCAGCAGCGTAGGTTGGGACAGGGGCTCCTACGAGCAGTACTTC
size: few; V: TRBV10-3; J: TRBJ2-7; D: -; CDR3: CAISETDSYEQYF; DNA: TGTGCCATCAGTGAGACGGATTCCTACGAGCAGTACTTC
size: few; V: TRBV5-1; J: TRBJ2-7; D: -; CDR3: CASSLGIRGNEQYF; DNA: TGCGCCAGCAGCTTGGGTATCCGGGGAAACGAGCAGTACTTC
size: few; V: TRBV30; J: TRBJ2-5; D: TRBD1; CDR3: CAWSTGQQETQYF; DNA: TGTGCCTGGAGTACGGGACAGCAAGAGACCCAGTACTTC
size: few; V: TRBV5-1; J: TRBJ1-2; D: -; CDR3: CASSLGDRSYGYTF; DNA: TGCGCCAGCAGCTTGGGTGACAGGAGTTATGGCTACACCTTC
size: few; V: TRBV10-1; J: TRBJ2-3; D: TRBD2; CDR3: CASRSGGQSDTQYF; DNA: TGCGCCAGCAGATCGGGGGGGCAATCGGATACGCAGTATTTT
size: -; V: TRBV10-3; J: TRBJ2-1; D: -; CDR3: CAISGDRSSYNEQFF; DNA: TGTGCCATCAGTGGGGACCGGAGCTCCTACAATGAGCAGTTCTTC
size: -; V: TRBV10-3; J: TRBJ2-2; D: -; CDR3: CAISESGTLNTGELFF; DNA: TGTGCCATCAGTGAGTCGGGGACATTGAACACCGGGGAGCTGTTTTTT
size: -; V: TRBV19; J: TRBJ2-3; D: TRBD1; CDR3: CASSIQGADTQYF; DNA: TGTGCCAGTAGTATTCAGGGGGCAGATACGCAGTATTTT
size: few; V: TRBV2; J: TRBJ1-6; D: -; CDR3: CASSVLSPLHF; DNA: TGTGCCAGCAGTGTTCTTTCACCCCTCCACTTT
size: few; V: TRBV5-1; J: TRBJ2-7; D: -; CDR3: CASSKILDGGTYEQYF; DNA: TGCGCCAGCAGCAAGATCCTGGACGGGGGAACCTACGAGCAGTACTTC
size: -; V: TRBV10-3; J: TRBJ1-1; D: -; CDR3: CAIGRRGDTEAFF; DNA: TGTGCCATCGGACGGAGGGGAGACACTGAAGCTTTCTTT
size: -; V: TRBV2; J: TRBJ1-6; D: -; CDR3: CASRGENNSPLHF; DNA: TGTGCCAGCAGGGGGGAGAACAATTCACCCCTCCACTTT
size: few; V: TRBV9; J: TRBJ2-3; D: -; CDR3: CASSPPGQVTTDTQYF; DNA: TGTGCCAGCAGCCCCCCCGGCCAGGTTACCACAGATACGCAGTATTTT
size: -; V: TRBV5-4; J: TRBJ2-3; D: TRBD2; CDR3: CASSRSTRGGGTDTQYF; DNA: TGTGCCAGCAGCCGATCCACCCGGGGGGGTGGCACAGATACGCAGTATTTT
size: few; V: TRBV6-9; J: TRBJ2-3; D: TRBD2; CDR3: CASRETTSGGIRDTQYF; DNA: TGTGCCAGCAGGGAGACCACTAGCGGGGGGATCCGAGATACGCAGTATTTT
size: few; V: TRBV15; J: TRBJ2-1; D: -; CDR3: CATSRVRGSYNEQFF; DNA: TGTGCCACCAGCAGAGTACGGGGCTCCTACAATGAGCAGTTCTTC
size: -; V: TRBV19; J: TRBJ2-3; D: TRBD1; CDR3: CASKAFGTVATDTQYF; DNA: TGTGCCAGTAAGGCTTTCGGGACAGTGGCTACAGATACGCAGTATTTT
size: -; V: TRBV6-5; J: TRBJ2-7; D: TRBD2; CDR3: CASSSERGYEQYF; DNA: TGTGCCAGCAGTTCGGAGCGGGGCTACGAGCAGTACTTC
size: -; V: TRBV18; J: TRBJ2-5; D: -; CDR3: CASSPPGLQAVETQYF; DNA: TGTGCCAGCTCACCGCCGGGACTCCAGGCGGTGGAGACCCAGTACTTC
size: -; V: TRBV6-4; J: TRBJ1-6; D: TRBD1; CDR3: CASSSDRDGNSPLHF; DNA: TGTGCCAGCAGTTCCGACAGGGACGGGAATTCACCCCTCCACTTT
size: -; V: TRBV18; J: TRBJ2-1; D: -; CDR3: CASSPLGPGQFF; DNA: TGTGCCAGCTCACCACTGGGCCCAGGGCAGTTCTTC
size: -; V: TRBV5-1; J: TRBJ1-1; D: -; CDR3: CASSLVTEAFF; DNA: TGCGCCAGCAGCTTGGTGACTGAAGCTTTCTTT
size: few; V: TRBV5-1; J: TRBJ2-1; D: -; CDR3: CASRTEGNEQFF; DNA: TGCGCCAGCAGAACGGAGGGCAATGAGCAGTTCTTC
size: -; V: TRBV28; J: TRBJ2-5; D: TRBD2; CDR3: CASSRAPPGLAFEETQYF; DNA: TGTGCCAGCAGTCGGGCCCCACCGGGACTAGCGTTCGAAGAGACCCAGTACTTC
size: -; V: TRBV30; J: TRBJ1-3; D: -; CDR3: CAWIEGLGNTIYF; DNA: TGTGCCTGGATCGAGGGGCTTGGAAACACCATATATTTT
size: -; V: TRBV19; J: TRBJ2-1; D: TRBD1; CDR3: CASSIQDRENEQFF; DNA: TGTGCCAGTAGTATACAGGACAGGGAAAATGAGCAGTTCTTC
size: -; V: TRBV21-1; J: TRBJ2-4; D: -; CDR3: CASSGGGGAKNIQYF; DNA: TGTGCCAGCTCCGGGGGGGGAGGAGCCAAAAACATTCAGTACTTC
size: few; V: TRBV6-1; J: TRBJ1-4; D: -; CDR3: CASSEVAPETARGKLFF; DNA: TGTGCCAGCAGTGAAGTTGCCCCTGAGACAGCCAGGGGTAAACTGTTTTTT
size: few; V: TRBV5-1; J: TRBJ1-4; D: -; CDR3: CASGIRDPSDEKLFF; DNA: TGCGCCAGCGGAATCCGGGACCCATCGGACGAAAAACTGTTTTTT
size: -; V: TRBV14; J: TRBJ1-1; D: -; CDR3: CASSQDRGAGENTEAFF; DNA: TGTGCCAGCAGCCAAGATCGCGGGGCAGGTGAGAACACTGAAGCTTTCTTT
size: few; V: TRBV10-3; J: TRBJ2-1; D: -; CDR3: CAISESFKPAQTNNEQFF; DNA: TGTGCCATCAGTGAGTCGTTCAAACCAGCACAAACTAACAATGAGCAGTTCTTC
size: -; V: TRBV25-1; J: TRBJ2-7; D: TRBD2; CDR3: CASSLAGGRDEQYF; DNA: TGTGCCAGCAGTTTGGCAGGCGGGAGGGACGAGCAGTACTTC
size: few; V: TRBV7-9; J: TRBJ1-1; D: -; CDR3: CASSYSAGTEAFF; DNA: TGTGCCAGCAGCTATAGCGCGGGCACTGAAGCTTTCTTT
size: few; V: TRBV6-1; J: TRBJ1-2; D: -; CDR3: CASSEARGSWVYTF; DNA: TGTGCCAGCAGTGAAGCGAGGGGAAGTTGGGTTTACACCTTC
size: -; V: TRBV6-5; J: TRBJ1-6; D: -; CDR3: CASRGSNSPLHF; DNA: TGTGCCAGCCGGGGGTCCAATTCACCCCTCCACTTT
size: few; V: TRBV25-1; J: TRBJ2-1; D: TRBD2; CDR3: CASSESGGRSYNEQFF; DNA: TGTGCCAGCAGTGAATCCGGGGGGAGGTCCTACAATGAGCAGTTCTTC
size: -; V: TRBV5-1; J: TRBJ2-3; D: TRBD2; CDR3: CASNLGAGGLPDTQYF; DNA: TGCGCCAGCAACTTGGGTGCGGGGGGGCTGCCAGATACGCAGTATTTT
size: few; V: TRBV6-1; J: TRBJ2-3; D: -; CDR3: CASRISSTDTQYF; DNA: TGTGCCAGCAGAATCAGCAGCACAGATACGCAGTATTTT
size: -; V: TRBV28; J: TRBJ2-2; D: TRBD1; CDR3: CASSWDRGYTGELFF; DNA: TGTGCCAGCAGTTGGGACAGGGGGTATACCGGGGAGCTGTTTTTT
size: few; V: TRBV4-1; J: TRBJ2-5; D: -; CDR3: CASSRYGEETQYF; DNA: TGCGCCAGCAGCCGGTACGGGGAAGAGACCCAGTACTTC